The 6 T cell receptor beta chains below come from one sample, sequenced in a study of blood T cell repertoires in COVID-19. Profiling relied on immunoSEQ multiplex PCR, and the TCRdb table lists in-frame clones only, not all of them. The table shows approximately 80,000 clones, with 78% occurring only once. Sequenced material: peripheral blood. Source of these receptors: a human donor in a cohort sampled during active COVID-19.

The chain couples TRBV5-1 to TRBJ1-2; D ambiguous. Germline lookup yields CDR1 SGHRS and CDR2 YFSETQ. Trimming stripped 3 bases from V and 0 bases from J, with 27 bases between. The CDR3 length is 20 residues. The CDR3 reads CASSSVGGKGWYRTNYGYTF. The CDR3 DNA sequence: TGCGCCAGCAGCTCCGTCGGAGGGAAGGGCTGGTATAGGACTAACTATGGCTACACCTTC.

The chain employs TRBV7-9 and TRBJ2-1, with no clear D. The CDR3 has 11 residues. Trimming removed 4 bases from V and 6 bases from J, with 4 bases in between. Germline V gene lookup returns CDR1 SEHNR and CDR2 FQNEAQ (reference sequence). The DNA for the CDR3 is TGTGCCAGCAGCTCCCTCAATGAGCAGTTCTTC. Amino acid sequence: CASSSLNEQFF.

This chain links TRBV6-1 with TRBJ2-7; 11 bases agree with TRBD1. Germline CDR1 reads MNHNS; CDR2 reads SASEGT. This CDR3 has 16 amino acids. The J segment lost 3 bases and the V segment lost 2 bases, leaving 6 bases of the junction unmatched. The CDR3 protein is CASSEPGTGGFYEQYV. CDR3 in DNA: TGTGCCAGCAGTGAACCCGGGACAGGGGGTTTCTACGAGCAGTACGTC.

The chain is built from TRBV9 and TRBJ1-1, with D tentatively TRBD1 (6 bases). The CDR3 is 15 residues long. V lost 3 bases to trimming and J lost 5 bases, with 17 bases between them. Germline V gene lookup returns CDR1 SGDLS and CDR2 YYNGEE. The CDR3 region has the DNA TGTGCCAGCAGCGGCCGGGGAGGGGGAGAAACTGAAGCTTTCTTT. It specifies CASSGRGGGETEAFF.

The chain couples TRBV21-1 to TRBJ2-7; the table's D call of TRBD2 was not tested on the DNA. TRBV21-1 is classified as a pseudogene. CDR3 size: 9 residues. CDR3 residues: CAKSYEQYV. DNA of the CDR3: TGTGCTAAATCCTACGAGCAGTACGTC.

The chain recombines TRBV7-2 with TRBJ1-5, with 11 bases lining up with TRBD1. Germline trimming cut 5 bases from V and 7 bases from J; bases unmatched to any gene: 7. The CDR3 covers 15 residues. Germline values: CDR1 SGHTA, CDR2 FQGNSA. The CDR3 coding sequence is TGTGCCAGCAGCGCCTGGACAGGGGGCGCGCAGCCCCAGCATTTT. This gives the protein CASSAWTGGAQPQHF.